This T cell receptor beta chain was captured by sequencing in a study of regulatory T cells in long-lasting Graves disease (dated by TCRdb to the early 2020s). Describing the broader study: To count as having persistent Graves' disease, a patient had to have received antithyroid drug treatment for over 5 years with TSH receptor autoantibodies remaining persistently positive. Persistent Graves' disease patients were compared with newly diagnosed Graves' disease patients by peripheral blood TCR sequencing and RNA sequencing. In the clinical cohort, patients with persistent Graves' disease had used antithyroid drugs for an average of around 9.9 years. The study took place in China and was registered as a clinical trial. A total of about 35 samples underwent TCR sequencing: roughly 13 from persistent and roughly 20 from newly diagnosed Graves' disease patients.

The full study reports these points: The authors acknowledged the small sample size as a limitation that may reduce accuracy. Preferential use of TRBV28, TRBJ1-2 and TRBJ2-5 was observed in persistent disease, whereas TRBV20-1 and TRBJ2-1 were favored in newly diagnosed disease. A larger number of public clonotypes was shared among persistent patients (around 3,000) than among newly diagnosed patients (about 990). Persistent Graves' disease patients showed lower TCR Shannon entropy and fewer highly expanded clones than newly diagnosed patients, suggesting clonal expansion. Because the primary lesion, thyroid tissue, could not be accessed, the study looked at peripheral blood alone. Sequencing and analysis were restricted to the TCR beta chain.

The library was obtained by multiplex PCR. Instrument used: Illumina HiSeq 4000. To build TCR beta libraries, CDR3 regions were amplified by Arm-PCR using iRepertoire HTBI primers. PCR products were gel purified before sequencing. In the source study's methods: Gene usage analysis of CDR3 amino acid clonotypes used the approximately 56 TRBV and some 13 TRBJ segments found across samples. COPE and FqMerger were used to merge filtered high-quality paired reads into contigs. BLAST was used to align contigs to IMGT TRBV, TRBD and TRBJ reference genes, with CDR3 defined following IMGT. Any clonotype with a frequency above 0.1% was classified as a highly expanded clone. Shannon entropy served as the measure of repertoire diversity, while the Gini coefficient captured V-J evenness. A clonotype was considered public if more than one individual shared it. The public reads were reanalyzed by TCRdb: fastp trimming at Q25, MiXCR alignment, in-frame beta chains only. Each entry merges the rows of one CDR3 protein and shows their most common DNA and genes. In this record, the V and J calls reflect TCRdb's handling and not the investigators' own analysis. In all, the sample holds 390,000 or so distinct CDR3 sequences, and 20% to 25% of those were seen once. The top ten clonotypes cover 25% to 35% of the sample.

As regards this clonotype: No antigen is known for it. Nothing much larger sits one base from this clone, and base qualities are not available.

This specimen's time point label, per the study, means: persistent/refractory GD, antithyroid drugs over 5 years with positive TRAb. For both TCR sequencing and RNA sequencing, RNA was extracted from PBMCs using TRIzol. Graves' disease was diagnosed according to American Thyroid Association guidelines. Recruitment of patients was carried out at an endocrinology department in Xi'an, China. From each patient, about 8.9 milliliters of peripheral blood was collected into an EDTA anticoagulant tube. Ficoll Paque Plus density gradient separation was used to isolate PBMCs, and no further T cell sorting was performed. An Agilent 2100 Bioanalyzer and agarose gel were used to check RNA quality, and a NanoDrop 2000 was used to measure RNA concentration. CDR1 LGHDT and CDR2 YNNKEL are derived from the germline V gene (reference sequence). Counted from cysteine to phenylalanine, this CDR3 has 13 amino acids. Only the CDR3 DNA is retained, 39 bases long and in frame from the first base. V was cut back by 6 bases and J by 8 bases, leaving a gap of 16 bases between them.

Sequenced material: peripheral blood mononuclear cells (PBMCs), taken when the disease was refractory, from a patient treated with antithyroid drugs. This clonotype was sampled from a woman aged 40 to 50 with Graves disease. Donor details come from another sample of the same person, matched by shared clones. Recombination linked TRBV3-1 to TRBJ1-1; the D gene assignment is ambiguous. For the CDR3, the sequence is CASSPAARREAFF. The bases are TGTGCCAGCAGTCCAGCCGCACGACGAGAAGCTTTCTTT.